The entry that follows covers one T cell receptor (beta chain) sequence. The antigen it recognizes is unknown. No base quality values were provided; no much bigger clone lies one nucleotide off. This was a case-control study nested in a cohort of healthcare workers in London, UK, who had nasopharyngeal swab PCR tests and blood samples taken every week. Healthcare workers were enrolled in the week of the UK lockdown, from 23 to 31 March 2020, and were followed every week for up to roughly 16 weeks. For CDR1 and CDR2, the germline V gene lists SGHRS and YFSETQ. From the cysteine through the phenylalanine, the CDR3 covers 17 amino acids. The sequence is cut down to CDR3 DNA, 51 bases in frame from base 1. Here V drops 4 bases and J drops 4 bases, and the junction holds 15 bases not matched to any gene. The sample belongs to a study of early T cells in non-severe SARS-CoV-2 infection (dated by TCRdb to the early 2020s). Background for the entire study: Bulk RNA from unsorted whole blood was used for TCR sequencing, so alpha and beta chains could not be paired. What the authors observed across the whole study: VDJdb matching was skewed toward anti-spike CD8 responses and likely underestimated virus-specific expansions by missing private and CD4 specificities.

The method behind the library was 5' RACE. The instrument was a NextSeq 500. To correct for sequencing error and PCR bias, the TCR library protocol tagged individual cDNA molecules with unique molecular identifiers. Both TCR alpha and beta chains were sequenced, and tight co-correlation was observed between alpha and beta sequence abundances in each sample. Per the source publication's procedure: V gene, J gene and CDR3 annotation of TCR sequences was performed with Decombinator V4. Expanded TCRs were defined as changing significantly between any two time points under a Poisson model with p below 0.0001. Abundances of TCRs were expressed as counts per million after normalisation to the total number of TCRs sequenced in each sample. TRAV1-2 paired with TRAJ12, TRAJ20 or TRAJ33 defined MAIT TCRs, while TRAV10 paired with TRAJ18 defined iNKT TCRs. VDJdb, accessed 1 November 2021, was searched for CMV, EBV and SARS-CoV-2 annotated TCRs, excluding TCRs annotated for multiple antigens. Starting from the raw public reads, TCRdb applied fastp trimming at Q25, assembled clones with MiXCR and retained in-frame beta chains. Entries are consolidated by CDR3 protein sequence, retaining the most common genes and DNA. These V and J calls derive from TCRdb rather than the authors' analysis. In all, the sample holds over 95,000 distinct CDR3 sequences, and approximately 17% of those were seen once. The biggest ten clones account for 0.95% to 1.5% of the sample.

This receptor was taken from an adult who was a healthcare worker with PCR-confirmed SARS-CoV-2 infection or an uninfected control (not recorded which). The receptor chain draws on TRBV5-1 and TRBJ2-5, with 8 bases in between that match TRBD2. Sequencing was performed on whole blood. The CDR3 amino acid sequence is: CASSPPGVGGRRETQYF. The sequenced DNA: TGCGCCAGCAGCCCACCCGGGGTCGGCGGGAGGCGAGAGACCCAGTACTTC.